These T cell receptor beta chains were read from a single sample in a study of cytomegalovirus exposure and HLA in healthy donors. The assay was immunoSEQ multiplex PCR, and TCRdb's table has in-frame clones only and misses some. The data contain 200,000 to 250,000 clones, about 78% of them singletons. The source material was PBMCs. The receptors stem from a male donor in good health and CMV-seronegative. CDR3s leave out the opening cysteine and the closing phenylalanine or tryptophan. Size values are once, few and many counts, or a class for expanded clones, and some rows have none.

V gene	J gene	clone size	CDR3 protein
TRBV27	.	.	ASSLNRVYEQY
TRBV5-1	TRBJ2-2	.	ASSLLGQGGGGELF
TRBV6-1	TRBJ2-5	.	ASSFTGTGRETQY
TRBV18	TRBJ1-5	.	ASSPPGGDGPQH
TRBV5-1	TRBJ2-1	.	ASSLDAEPSYNEQF
TRBV23-1	TRBJ1-2	.	ASSQFSDRGANYGYT
TRBV29-1	.	.	SVEQGATYEQY
TRBV30	TRBJ2-1	.	AWSWVRGNEQF
TRBV13	TRBJ1-2	.	ASSIRQGGDYGYT
TRBV19	TRBJ2-7	once	ASSISGSPYEQY
TRBV6-1	TRBJ2-7	.	ASSARNGVLGEQY
TRBV11-2	TRBJ2-3	.	ASSPRSGGGGDTQY
TRBV18	TRBJ1-3	.	ASSQNTGADTIY
TRBV6-5	TRBJ2-3	few	ASSGLAGGPDTQY
TRBV13	TRBJ2-3	.	ASRWGVTDTQY
TRBV14	TRBJ2-3	.	ASSQDAGLAGLTDTQY
TRBV29-1	TRBJ2-7	.	SAIAGPYEQY
TRBV19	TRBJ2-5	.	ASTRTGLETQY
TRBV27	TRBJ1-2	.	ASSRGRNYGYT
TRBV5-1	TRBJ2-7	.	ASSSGTSGYEQY
TRBV15	TRBJ2-5	.	ATSRGTSRETQY
TRBV14	TRBJ2-3	.	ASSRGTGITDTQY
TRBV4-1	TRBJ2-2	.	ASSQGPRGRRTGELF
TRBV9	TRBJ2-7	.	ASSVAITGGNNEQY
TRBV27	TRBJ2-7	.	ASSPRTVSYEQY
TRBV21-1	TRBJ1-5	.	ASSNSGSNQPQH
TRBV27	TRBJ2-7	few	ASSLLGGTVHEQY
TRBV21-1	TRBJ2-2	.	ATPGLAVTGELF
TRBV6-5	TRBJ2-2	few	ASSFGGSGELF
TRBV28	TRBJ2-1	.	ASILSSGSRDNEQF
TRBV6-1	TRBJ1-5	.	ASSEEGQVNQPQH
TRBV27	TRBJ2-7	.	ASSRTDRAPHEQY
TRBV9	TRBJ1-1	.	ASSVAGGSSEAF
TRBV5-1	TRBJ2-1	few	ASSPGRHNEQF
TRBV7-9	TRBJ2-5	.	SSSNSGSRETQY
TRBV4-1	TRBJ2-7	.	ASSQVGQGAYEQY
TRBV4-2	TRBJ2-2	.	ASSPLSAQDYLGELF